The 2 T cell receptor beta chains reported below all come from one sample, sequenced in a study of T cell responses to AZD1222 COVID-19 vaccine (dated by TCRdb to about 2021). The receptor library was made with the immunoSEQ multiplex PCR assay. Held by TCRdb, this immuneACCESS table contains in-frame sequences only and omits some clones. Under half of the omission traces to an unresolved V gene where checked; the cause of the rest is unknown. The sample yields approximately 150,000 clones; 91% were counted once. 3% to 4% of the sample rests with the top ten. The time point label, as the study defines it: about 28 days (+/-7) after the second vaccine dose. The sequencing used peripheral blood, collected 28 days after the second AZD1222 dose. The receptors come from an adult who received the AZD1222 COVID-19 vaccine.

The chain employs TRBV7-9 and TRBJ2-3; D might be TRBD2 (5 bases). The V gene lost 0 bases and the J gene lost 5 bases, with 12 bases spanning the gap. This CDR3 spans 15 amino acids. Per the germline V gene, CDR1 is SEHNR and CDR2 is FQNEAQ (reference sequence). The CDR3 spells CASSLAVGALDTQYF. As DNA, the CDR3 is TGTGCCAGCAGCTTAGCAGTGGGAGCATTAGATACGCAGTATTTT.

The chain joins TRBV7-3 to TRBJ2-3; 7 bases are a match to TRBD2. CDR1 SGHTA and CDR2 FQGTGA come from the germline V gene. Trimming at V came to 1 base and at J to 0 bases, leaving 7 bases not matched to a gene. This CDR3 comprises 17 residues. CDR3 residues: CASSLNSGSVSTDTQYF. Here the CDR3 DNA reads TGTGCCAGCAGCTTAAATAGCGGGTCGGTAAGCACAGATACGCAGTATTTT. The full variable domain, in which reference TRBV7-3 and TRBJ2-3 provide the parts outside the CDR3, is GAGVSQTPSNKVTEKGKYVELRCDPISGHTALYWYRQSLGQGPEFLIYFQGTGAADDSGLPNDRFFAVRPEGSVSTLKIQRTERGDSAVYLCASSLNSGSVSTDTQYFGPGTRLTVL.